The sequence of this T cell receptor beta chain was determined in a study of OX40 agonist ivuxolimab in advanced cancers. Clones were read by immunoSEQ multiplex PCR, and TCRdb kept only the in-frame ones, dropping some. The repertoire holds 30,000 to 35,000 clones, with 65% to 80% as singletons. The sample was CD4+ or CD8+ T cells sorted from blood, taken in a trial of the OX40 agonist ivuxolimab. The receptor comes from an adult with an advanced solid tumor such as melanoma, head and neck, liver or kidney cancer.

DNA of the CDR3: TGTGCCAGCAGCCCGACTAGCGGGGTTTTGAATGAGCAGTTCTTC. Protein sequence: CASSPTSGVLNEQFF. The V call is TRBV7-2, the J call TRBJ2-1, with 11 bases lining up with TRBD2. The CDR3 covers 15 residues. V was pared by 5 bases and J by 7 bases, with 7 bases of the junction left unmatched. Germline-derived CDR1 and CDR2 are SGHTA and FQGNSA.